The 7 T cell receptor beta chains below were found in one sample sequenced in a study of shared clonotypes between healthy human individuals. Terminally differentiated effector memory CD45RA+ cells were excluded from the naive CD8 cells, which were CD45RO-negative and positively selected for CCR7. Measured with immunoSEQ multiplex PCR; TCRdb has only the in-frame clones, and not every one. The data hold some 800,000 clones, with about 92% observed a single time. Source material: naive CD8+ T cells sorted from blood. These receptors all stem from a man in his thirties or forties in good health.

The gene calls are TRBV7-9 and TRBJ2-3; D is ambiguous. This CDR3 has 16 residues. Germline V CDR1 and CDR2: SEHNR, FQNEAQ (reference sequence). Trimming removed 4 bases from V and 4 bases from J, with 18 bases in between. CDR3 in DNA: TGTGCCAGCAGCTCAACCCCCCCCCACGAAGCAGATACGCAGTATTTT. It is translated as CASSSTPPHEADTQYF. Together with reference TRBV7-9 and TRBJ2-3, the CDR3 gives the full variable domain: DTGVSQNPRHKITKRGQNVTFRCDPISEHNRLYWYRQTLGQGPEFLTYFQNEAQLEKSRLLSDRFSAERPKGSFSTLEIQRTEQGDSAMYLCASSSTPPHEADTQYFGPGTRLTVL.

This chain connects TRBV15 to TRBJ2-1; unclear D gene. CDR1 and CDR2 from the germline V gene are LNHNV and YYDKDF (reference sequence). The CDR3 spans 12 residues. With 0 bases removed from V and 8 bases from J, the gap between germline ends came to 5 bases. In DNA form, the CDR3 reads TGTGCCACCAGCAGAGATCGCTATGAGCAGTTCTTC. Translating it yields CATSRDRYEQFF.

This chain uses TRBV20-1 with TRBJ2-7; D is unclear. CDR3 length: 10 amino acids. Germline CDR1 DFQATT, CDR2 SNEGSKA (reference sequence). The CDR3 nucleotides read TGCAGCGCTCAGGTGGGCGAGCAGTACTTC. It encodes CSAQVGEQYF.

The chain joins TRBV7-8 to TRBJ1-5; a weak D match, TRBD1 (5 bases). This CDR3 has 15 amino acids. Looked up from germline, CDR1 is SGHVS and CDR2 is FQNEAQ. With 5 bases removed from V and 7 bases from J, the gap between germline ends came to 18 bases. The DNA of the CDR3 is TGTGCCAGCAGCCCCGGCGGACACAACCGACAGCCCCAGCATTTT. Translated, it gives CASSPGGHNRQPQHF.

The J gene is TRBJ2-1, the V gene TRBV27; D might be TRBD2 (6 bases). The V end lost 8 bases, the J end lost 2 bases, and 13 bases lay between the germline ends. Germline V gives CDR1 MNHEY, CDR2 SMNVEV (reference sequence). CDR3 size: 14 residues. In DNA, the CDR3 is TGTGCCAGCGGCGGACTAACGGCCTACAATGAGCAGTTCTTC. Its translation is CASGGLTAYNEQFF.

The chain couples TRBV28 to TRBJ2-7, with D perhaps TRBD2 (5 bases). V shed 6 bases and J shed 1 base, with 19 bases lying between them. Germline V gives CDR1 MDHEN, CDR2 SYDVKM. The CDR3 has 16 residues. Here the CDR3 DNA reads TGTGCCAGCAGCTCCCCCGCGGGCAGTAGATCCTACGAGCAGTACTTC. Its protein product is CASSSPAGSRSYEQYF.

The chain combines TRBV7-9 with TRBJ2-7, with 10 nucleotides matching TRBD1. The CDR3 contains 15 residues. The V gene's germline CDR1 is SEHNR and CDR2 FQNEAQ (reference sequence). Trimming took 5 bases from V and 3 from J; bases not matched to a gene: 7. The CDR3 DNA follows: TGTGCCAGCAGCCAGACAGGGGGCGCGAACTACGAGCAGTACTTC. The encoded protein is CASSQTGGANYEQYF.